What follows are 24 T cell receptor beta chains derived from one specimen sequenced in a study of cytomegalovirus exposure and HLA in healthy donors. The PCR had 60 Vbeta and 13 Jbeta primers. Some clones are missing from TCRdb's copy, which holds only in-frame ones; the method was immunoSEQ multiplex PCR. This table holds around 140,000 clones, approximately 85% found once. The sample was PBMCs. The receptors derive from a woman in her thirties or forties in good health and CMV-seronegative.

The V gene is TRBV9, the J gene TRBJ2-7, with D possibly matching TRBD2 (6 bases). V dropped 0 bases and J dropped 1 base, with 23 bases sitting between them. CDR3 length equals 19 residues. Germline CDR1 SGDLS, CDR2 YYNGEE. CDR3 sequence: CASSVVNRITGRGSYEQYF. The DNA of the CDR3 is TGTGCCAGCAGCGTAGTGAACAGAATCACCGGGAGAGGATCCTACGAGCAGTACTTC.

The J gene is TRBJ2-1, the V gene TRBV23-1; TRBD1 might be the D (7 bases). TRBV23-1 is recorded as an ORF, its role being uncertain. The V and J ends lost 4 bases and 3 bases respectively, with 25 bases between them. The CDR3 loop spans 19 amino acids. The CDR3 DNA reads as TGCGCCAGCAGTCGGGGGCAGGGGGGACACAGCTCCCACTACAATGAGCAGTTCTTC. Translating gives CASSRGQGGHSSHYNEQFF.

In the case of this clone: An end of the junction does not agree with germline; a read error may underlie this. The chain recombines TRBV7-7 with TRBJ2-1, with 14 positions matching TRBD2. CDR1 and CDR2 from the germline V gene are SSHAT and FNYEAQ (reference sequence). The CDR3 is 15 amino acids. The CDR3 is CASSKGLAGDNEQFF. The CDR3 DNA reads as TGTGCTAGCAGCAAGGGACTAGCGGGAGACAATGAGCAGTTCTTC. The variable domain in full, completed from reference TRBV7-7 and TRBJ2-1, reads GAGVSQSPRYKVTKRGQDVTLRCDPISSHATLYWYQQALGQGPEFLTYFNYEAQPDKSGLPSDRFSAERPEGSISTLTIQRTEQRDSAMYRCASSKGLAGDNEQFFGPGTRLTVL.

The chain uses TRBV6-5 and TRBJ2-3, with D perhaps matching TRBD2 (5 bases). With 0 bases removed from V and 6 bases from J, the gap between germline ends came to 13 bases. This CDR3 is built from 15 residues. The germline CDR1 and CDR2 sequences are MNHEY and SVGAGI. The CDR3 nucleotides are TGTGCCAGCAGTTACTCGACTCCGAGGGTGGATACGCAGTATTTT. Amino acid sequence: CASSYSTPRVDTQYF.

The chain is built from TRBV5-1 and TRBJ2-1; possibly TRBD2 for D (6 bases). The V gene lost 5 bases and the J gene lost 6 bases, with 21 bases spanning the gap. The CDR3 contains 16 residues. CDR1 SGHRS and CDR2 YFSETQ come from the germline V gene. CDR3 residues: CASRLRDSSSPNEQFF. CDR3 nucleotide sequence: TGCGCCAGCAGACTCCGGGACTCAAGCTCACCCAATGAGCAGTTCTTC.

The CDR3 here is CATSRDRDIRNEKLFF. CDR3 coding DNA: TGTGCCACCAGCAGAGACCGGGACATCCGTAATGAAAAACTGTTTTTT. The chain carries TRBV15 and TRBJ1-4; D perhaps matches TRBD1 (6 bases). The CDR3 has 16 amino acids. CDR1 and CDR2 (germline): LNHNV, YYDKDF (reference sequence). V shed 0 bases and J shed 4 bases, with 12 bases lying between them.

The chain uses TRBV20-1 and TRBJ1-1; D is undetermined. CDR3 size: 10 residues. Germline-derived CDR1 and CDR2 are DFQATT and SNEGSKA (reference sequence). CDR3 bases: TGCGGCGCCGCAGGACTTGAAGCTTTCTTT. Its translation: CGAAGLEAFF.

This chain uses TRBV19 with TRBJ1-1, with D possibly being TRBD1 (5 bases). Germline lookup yields CDR1 LNHDA and CDR2 SQIVND (reference sequence). Trimming removed 3 bases at V and 1 base at J, with 9 bases between. This CDR3 spans 14 amino acids. The CDR3 DNA reads as TGTGCCAGTAGTATCCCCAGGGCGAACACTGAAGCTTTCTTT. Translating it yields CASSIPRANTEAFF.

The chain joins TRBV6-5 to TRBJ1-2, with 9 bases aligning to TRBD1. The CDR3 length is 15 residues. Trimming cost V 4 bases and J 3 bases; bases outside gene matches: 6. The germline V gene encodes CDR1 MNHEY and CDR2 SVGAGI. The chain's CDR3 is CASSSWGQGYYGYTF. The CDR3 DNA reads as TGTGCCAGCAGTTCCTGGGGACAGGGCTACTATGGCTACACCTTC.

The chain employs TRBV5-6 and TRBJ2-5; 11 nucleotides agree with TRBD2. The length of the CDR3 is 16 residues. Germline CDR1 is SGHDT and CDR2 is YYEEEE. V trimming: 3 bases; J trimming: 5 bases; junction bases outside the gene matches: 9. Written as DNA, the CDR3 is TGTGCCAGCAGCTCCTTAGCGGGAGGGCTTCGGGAGACCCAGTACTTC. This translates into CASSSLAGGLRETQYF.

The chain couples TRBV5-4 to TRBJ2-1, with TRBD2 matching over 8 bases. V trimming: 8 bases; J trimming: 0 bases; junction bases outside the gene matches: 13. This CDR3 is built from 17 residues. Germline CDR1 SGHNT, CDR2 YYREEE (reference sequence). As DNA, the CDR3 is TGTGCCAGGGAGGAGCGGGGGCCCCATAGCTCCTACAATGAGCAGTTCTTC. This gives the protein CAREERGPHSSYNEQFF.

This chain connects TRBV19 to TRBJ1-1; D not resolved. The V gene lost 6 bases and the J gene lost 7 bases, with 12 bases spanning the gap. CDR1 and CDR2 (germline): LNHDA, SQIVND (reference sequence). The length of the CDR3 is 12 residues. The CDR3 DNA follows: TGTGCCAGTAGGAGCTTCGAGCTTGAAGCTTTCTTT. Amino acids: CASRSFELEAFF.

The sample holds a few counts of this clone. The chain joins TRBV28 to TRBJ1-5, with 8 bases identical to TRBD1. CDR1 MDHEN and CDR2 SYDVKM come from the germline V gene. V lost 2 bases and J lost 2; bases outside the gene matches: 2. This CDR3 has 15 residues. The CDR3 DNA is TGTGCCAGCAGTTTAGCGGGACAGGGCAATCAGCCCCAGCATTTT. It is translated as CASSLAGQGNQPQHF.

The CDR3 spells CAIMGQGTEAFF. In DNA form, the CDR3 reads TGTGCCATCATGGGGCAGGGCACTGAAGCTTTCTTT. The rearrangement joins TRBV10-3 to TRBJ1-1, with a possible D match to TRBD1 (5 bases). V lost 7 bases, J lost 4 bases, and 10 bases lay in between. Germline values: CDR1 ENHRY, CDR2 SYGVKD. The CDR3 covers 12 residues.

Note on this clone: A read error may account for a junction end that differs from germline. The V gene is TRBV7-9, the J gene TRBJ1-1; tentatively, D is TRBD1 (6 bases). From germline, CDR1 is SEHNR and CDR2 FQNEAQ (reference sequence). The CDR3 consists of 16 residues. CDR3 amino acids: CSSSLVPHREGTEAFF. The CDR3 bases are TGTTCCAGCAGCTTAGTTCCGCACAGGGAGGGGACTGAAGCTTTCTTT.

The chain joins TRBV5-1 to TRBJ1-1, with 9 bases identical to TRBD1. CDR3 size: 14 residues. Per the germline V gene, CDR1 is SGHRS and CDR2 is YFSETQ. V shed 7 bases, J shed 5 bases, and the junction held 9 bases outside the gene matches. The CDR3 here is CASYKQGAGTEAFF. The CDR3 DNA follows: TGCGCCAGCTACAAACAGGGGGCAGGGACTGAAGCTTTCTTT.

The V gene is TRBV5-1, the J gene TRBJ2-1; D ambiguous. V was trimmed by 0 bases and J by 8 bases, leaving 12 bases between them. The CDR3 runs 14 residues. The germline gives CDR1 SGHRS, CDR2 YFSETQ. CDR3 in DNA: TGCGCCAGCAGCTTGGGCACTTTCATCGATGAGCAGTTCTTC. Residues: CASSLGTFIDEQFF.

Notes on this clone: The same CDR3 arises from other DNA sequences in this sample as well. The chain is built from TRBV27 and TRBJ2-1; 11 positions match TRBD2. The J segment lost 5 bases and the V segment lost 6 bases, leaving 6 bases of the junction unmatched. The germline V gene has CDR1 MNHEY and CDR2 SMNVEV (reference sequence). CDR3 length: 15 amino acids. The CDR3 DNA is TGTGCCAGCAGCCCGGGGACTAGCGGAAACAATGAGCAGTTCTTC. Its translation is CASSPGTSGNNEQFF.

This sequence joins TRBV11-1 and TRBJ2-7, with 8 bases aligning to TRBD2. The CDR3 loop spans 13 amino acids. With 1 base clipped from V and 4 bases from J, the junction kept 0 bases outside the gene matches. Germline V lookup: CDR1 SGHAT, CDR2 FQDESV (reference sequence). CDR3 amino acids: CASSLVAGYEQYF. The CDR3 nucleotides read TGTGCCAGCAGCTTAGTAGCGGGATACGAGCAGTACTTC.

The CDR3 reads CASSGGARVNEQFF. The CDR3 bases are TGTGCCAGCTCGGGGGGGGCCCGGGTCAATGAGCAGTTCTTC. The chain has TRBV6-6 and TRBJ2-1; 8 bases fit TRBD2. CDR1 is MNHNY and CDR2 is SVGAGI in the germline V gene (reference sequence). V trimming: 8 bases; J trimming: 6 bases; junction bases outside the gene matches: 9. This CDR3 region has 14 residues.

The chain recombines TRBV11-3 with TRBJ1-3; unclear D gene. Trimming left V 5 bases short and J 0 bases short, with 11 bases between. There are 15 residues in the CDR3. Germline V gives CDR1 SGHNT, CDR2 YENEEA. CDR3 coding DNA: TGTGCCAGCAGCCTAACCAGGAACTCTGGAAACACCATATATTTT. Its translation: CASSLTRNSGNTIYF. The variable domain in full, completed from reference TRBV11-3 and TRBJ1-3, reads EAGVVQSPRYKIIEKKQPVAFWCNPISGHNTLYWYLQNLGQGPELLIRYENEEAVDDSQLPKDRFSAERLKGVDSTLKIQPAELGDSAVYLCASSLTRNSGNTIYFGEGSWLTVV.

The count of this clone is one. The gene calls are TRBV9 and TRBJ1-1, with D possibly matching TRBD1 (6 bases). The CDR3 sequence is 14 residues long. V was pared by 4 bases and J by 1 base, with 11 bases between. Germline CDR1 reads SGDLS; CDR2 reads YYNGEE. For the CDR3, the DNA is TGTGCCAGCAGCCTCAGAGGGGGGAACACTGAAGCTTTCTTT. Its translation is CASSLRGGNTEAFF.

This clone was detected once. The genes are TRBV7-2 and TRBJ1-1, with a tentative D call TRBD1 (6 bases). V was shortened by 3 bases and J by 5 bases, with 10 bases between the two germline ends. Germline V gene sequence: CDR1 SGHTA, CDR2 FQGNSA. The CDR3 runs to 13 residues. CDR3 amino acids: CASSFDRSTEAFF. In DNA, the CDR3 is TGTGCCAGCAGCTTTGACAGGTCTACTGAAGCTTTCTTT.

This chain joins TRBV6-6 and TRBJ1-1; unclear D gene. V lost 0 bases, J lost 2 bases, and 4 bases lay in between. Germline CDR1 and CDR2: MNHNY and SVGAGI (reference sequence). The CDR3 contains 13 residues. CDR3 in DNA: TGTGCCAGCAGTTACTCGAGTAACACTGAAGCTTTCTTT. This gives the protein CASSYSSNTEAFF.